This record looks at one T cell receptor beta chain sequence and its context. Its antigen is not known. This entry comes from a study of T cell repertoires in cytomegalovirus infection. Study-level information: Through public TCR beta signatures, both CMV infection and matching HLA type were indicated.

Study outcomes and limitations: There were HLA-C-restricted CMV-specific TCR beta clonotypes dominating the ex vivo response. The cumulative frequency of public TCR beta families identified carriers of CMV plus the relevant HLA.

In TCRdb, the reads were re-called with MiXCR into one record per CDR3 protein. There are about 240,000 distinct CDR3 sequences in the sample; approximately 7% occur only once, and about 6.3% lies in the top ten. The ends lost 0 bases at V and 7 bases at J; junction bases unmatched: 11. Germline CDR1 is DFQATT and CDR2 is SNEGSKA (reference sequence). There are 16 residues in the CDR3. This rearrangement joins TRBV20-1 to TRBJ1-4; 7 bases match TRBD1. The receptor comes from a human donor in good health (CMV status not recorded). Some clones in this sample may be carry-over from other donors' samples. The sequenced sample consisted of PBMCs. CDR3 protein: CSARDLGRGLSEKLFF. DNA for the CDR3: TGCAGTGCTAGAGATCTAGGAAGGGGGCTTAGTGAAAAACTGTTTTTT.